This T cell receptor beta chain was recovered during a study of T cell responses to AZD1222 COVID-19 vaccine. Study-wide context: Whether given at about 4 or about 12 weeks, second doses were pooled. Study conclusions and caveats: Nearly half of spike-specific TCRs reportedly go after variant regions that carry no mutations. Possibly, clonal diversity was underestimated; donors were largely white British and included more females. No day 14 peak samples; only post-peak repertoires were characterized.

Worth noting for this clone: Its antigen is unknown.

The CDR3 loop spans 18 amino acids. Looked up from germline, CDR1 is SGDLS and CDR2 is YYNGEE. Losses at the gene ends were 4 bases for V and 0 bases for J; bases not matched to a gene: 14. Measured with immunoSEQ multiplex PCR; TCRdb has only the in-frame clones, and not every one. The sample shows about 130,000 clones, 89% of them seen only once. The chain has TRBV9 and TRBJ2-7, with TRBD2 matching over 9 bases. The sequence was obtained from an adult in good health. The specimen comprised peripheral blood, sampled on day 0 of AZD1222 vaccination. The CDR3 nucleotides are TGTGCCAGCAGCTCTCTCGATGGTGCGGGAGGGCCCTCCTACGAGCAGTACTTC. Encoded protein: CASSSLDGAGGPSYEQYF. The variable domain in full, with the rest retrieved from reference TRBV9 and TRBJ2-7, is DSGVTQTPKHLITATGQRVTLRCSPRSGDLSVYWYQQSLDQGLQFLIQYYNGEERAKGNILERFSAQQFPDLHSELNLSSLELGDSALYFCASSSLDGAGGPSYEQYFGPGTRLTVT.